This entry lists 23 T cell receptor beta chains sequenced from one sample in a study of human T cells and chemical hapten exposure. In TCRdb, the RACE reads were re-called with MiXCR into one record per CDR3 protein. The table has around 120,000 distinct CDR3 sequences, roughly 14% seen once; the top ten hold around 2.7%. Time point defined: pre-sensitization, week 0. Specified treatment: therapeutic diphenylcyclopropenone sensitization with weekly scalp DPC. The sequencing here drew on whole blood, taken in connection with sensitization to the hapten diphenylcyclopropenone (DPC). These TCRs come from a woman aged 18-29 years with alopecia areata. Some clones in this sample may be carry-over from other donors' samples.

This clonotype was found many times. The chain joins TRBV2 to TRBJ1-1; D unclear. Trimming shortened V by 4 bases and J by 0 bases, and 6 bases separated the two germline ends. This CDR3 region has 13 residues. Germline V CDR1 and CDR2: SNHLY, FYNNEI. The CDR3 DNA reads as TGTGCCAGCAGTGTAGGCCTGAACACTGAAGCTTTCTTT. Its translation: CASSVGLNTEAFF.

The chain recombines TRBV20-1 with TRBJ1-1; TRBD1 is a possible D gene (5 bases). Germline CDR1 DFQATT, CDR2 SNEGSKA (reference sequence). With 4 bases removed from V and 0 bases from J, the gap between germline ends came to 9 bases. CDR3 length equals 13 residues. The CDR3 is CSATRVLNTEAFF. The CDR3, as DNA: TGCAGTGCTACCAGGGTCTTGAACACTGAAGCTTTCTTT.

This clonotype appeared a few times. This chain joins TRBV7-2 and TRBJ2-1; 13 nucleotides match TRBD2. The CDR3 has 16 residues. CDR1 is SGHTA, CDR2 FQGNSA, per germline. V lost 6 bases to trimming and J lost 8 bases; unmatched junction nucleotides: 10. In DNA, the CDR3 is TGTGCCAGCAGATTACCGGGACTAGCGGGGATAGATGAGCAGTTCTTC. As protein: CASRLPGLAGIDEQFF.

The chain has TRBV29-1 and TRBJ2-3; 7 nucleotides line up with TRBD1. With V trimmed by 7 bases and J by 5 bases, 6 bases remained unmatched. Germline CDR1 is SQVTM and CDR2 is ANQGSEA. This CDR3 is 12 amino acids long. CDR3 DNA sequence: TGCAGCGAACAGGGGTTGGGAGATACGCAGTATTTT. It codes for CSEQGLGDTQYF.

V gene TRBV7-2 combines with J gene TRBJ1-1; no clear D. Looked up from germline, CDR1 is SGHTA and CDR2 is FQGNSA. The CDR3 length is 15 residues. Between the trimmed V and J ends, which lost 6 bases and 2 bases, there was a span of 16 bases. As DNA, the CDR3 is TGTGCCAGCAGTCCCAGGACTCGTTCTAACACTGAAGCTTTCTTT. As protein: CASSPRTRSNTEAFF.

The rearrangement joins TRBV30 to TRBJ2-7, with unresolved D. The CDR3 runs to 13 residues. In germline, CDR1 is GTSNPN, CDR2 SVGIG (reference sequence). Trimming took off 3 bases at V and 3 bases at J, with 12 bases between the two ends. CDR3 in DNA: TGTGCCTGGAGGCCCGGCCGGCTCTACGAGCAGTACTTC. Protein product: CAWRPGRLYEQYF.

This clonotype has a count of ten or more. The CDR3 is CASRDRSSYGYTF. CDR3 sequence (DNA): TGTGCCAGCAGGGACAGGTCATCCTATGGCTACACCTTC. V and J are TRBV5-4 and TRBJ1-2, with 7 bases identical to TRBD1. CDR1 and CDR2 from the germline V gene are SGHNT and YYREEE (reference sequence). The ends lost 5 bases at V and 4 bases at J; junction bases unmatched: 5. The CDR3 is made up of 13 amino acids.

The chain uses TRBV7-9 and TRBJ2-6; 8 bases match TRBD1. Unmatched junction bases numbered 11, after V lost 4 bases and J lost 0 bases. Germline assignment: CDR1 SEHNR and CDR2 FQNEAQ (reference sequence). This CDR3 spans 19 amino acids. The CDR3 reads CASSWPQGAVPSGANVLTF. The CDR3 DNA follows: TGTGCCAGCAGCTGGCCCCAGGGGGCCGTTCCCTCTGGGGCCAACGTCCTGACTTTC.

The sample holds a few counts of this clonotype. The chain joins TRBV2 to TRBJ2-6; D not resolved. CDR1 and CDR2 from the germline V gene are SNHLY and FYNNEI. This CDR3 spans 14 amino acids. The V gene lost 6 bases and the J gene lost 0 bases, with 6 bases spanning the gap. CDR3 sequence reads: CASRAISGANVLTF. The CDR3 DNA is TGTGCCAGCAGGGCTATCTCTGGGGCCAACGTCCTGACTTTC. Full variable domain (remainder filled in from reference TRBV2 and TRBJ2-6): EPEVTQTPSHQVTQMGQEVILRCVPISNHLYFYWYRQILGQKVEFLVSFYNNEISEKSEIFDDQFSVERPDGSNFTLKIRSTKLEDSAMYFCASRAISGANVLTFGAGSRLTVL.

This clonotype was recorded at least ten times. CDR3: CASSTVTAFITDTQYF. The CDR3 nucleotides read TGTGCCAGCAGCACAGTGACAGCTTTCATCACAGATACGCAGTATTTT. The J gene is TRBJ2-3, the V gene TRBV7-6, with a tentative D call TRBD1 (5 bases). The CDR3 length is 16 residues. Germline lookup yields CDR1 SGHVS and CDR2 FNYEAQ. Trimming took 5 bases from V and 2 from J, leaving 17 bases between them.

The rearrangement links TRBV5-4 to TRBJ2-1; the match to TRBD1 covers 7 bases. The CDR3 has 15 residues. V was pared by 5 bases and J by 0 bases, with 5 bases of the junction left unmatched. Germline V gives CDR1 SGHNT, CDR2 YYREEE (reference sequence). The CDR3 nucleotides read TGTGCCAGCAGTTCCGGGACAGCCTCCTACAATGAGCAGTTCTTC. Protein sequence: CASSSGTASYNEQFF.

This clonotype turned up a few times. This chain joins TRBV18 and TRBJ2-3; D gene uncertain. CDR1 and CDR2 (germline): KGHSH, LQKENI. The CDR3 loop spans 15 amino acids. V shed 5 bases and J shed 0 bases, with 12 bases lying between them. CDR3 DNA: TGTGCCAGCTCAGACGGATATTCTAGCACAGATACGCAGTATTTT. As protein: CASSDGYSSTDTQYF.

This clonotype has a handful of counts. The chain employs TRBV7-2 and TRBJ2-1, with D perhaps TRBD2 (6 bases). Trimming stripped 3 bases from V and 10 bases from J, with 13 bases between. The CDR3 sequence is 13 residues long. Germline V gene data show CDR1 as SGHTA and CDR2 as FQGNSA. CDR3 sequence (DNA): TGTGCCAGCAGCTTTTCTAGGACTAACGAGCAGTTCTTC. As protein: CASSFSRTNEQFF.

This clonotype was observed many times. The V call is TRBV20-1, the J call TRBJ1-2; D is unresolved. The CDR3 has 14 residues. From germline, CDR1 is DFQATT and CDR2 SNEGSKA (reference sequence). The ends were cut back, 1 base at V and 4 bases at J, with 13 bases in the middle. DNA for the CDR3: TGCAGTGCTAGAGCCGAGGGTGGAAGCTATGGCTACACCTTC. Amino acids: CSARAEGGSYGYTF.

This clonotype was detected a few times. This chain's CDR3 is CASSLVSGPTNEKLFF. The CDR3 DNA reads as TGTGCCAGCAGCTTGGTCTCGGGACCCACGAATGAAAAACTGTTTTTT. The chain combines TRBV5-6 with TRBJ1-4; a weak D match, TRBD1 (5 bases). CDR1 and CDR2 (germline): SGHDT, YYEEEE. Trimming pared 0 bases from V and 5 bases from J, leaving 14 bases between. This CDR3 is built from 16 residues.

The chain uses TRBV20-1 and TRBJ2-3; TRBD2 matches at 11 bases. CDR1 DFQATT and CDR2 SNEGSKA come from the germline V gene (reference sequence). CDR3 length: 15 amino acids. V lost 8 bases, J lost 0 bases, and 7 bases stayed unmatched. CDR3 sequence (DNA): TGCAGTCTTACTAGCGGGGGTACTAGCACAGATACGCAGTATTTT. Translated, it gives CSLTSGGTSTDTQYF.

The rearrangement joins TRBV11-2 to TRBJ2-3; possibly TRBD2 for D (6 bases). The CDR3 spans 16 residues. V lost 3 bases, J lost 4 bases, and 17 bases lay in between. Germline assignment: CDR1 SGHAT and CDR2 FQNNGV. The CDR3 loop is CASSFHRDSNPDTQYF. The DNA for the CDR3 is TGTGCCAGCAGCTTCCACCGGGACTCCAACCCAGATACGCAGTATTTT.

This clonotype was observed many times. CDR3 residues: CASTLQGLLEGANVLTF. CDR3 sequence (DNA): TGTGCCAGCACCCTACAGGGATTGCTCGAGGGGGCCAACGTCCTGACTTTC. This chain joins TRBV12-3 or TRBV12-4 and TRBJ2-6, with a tentative D call TRBD1 (6 bases). This CDR3 has 17 amino acids. The V end lost 7 bases, the J end lost 4 bases, and 20 bases lay between the germline ends.

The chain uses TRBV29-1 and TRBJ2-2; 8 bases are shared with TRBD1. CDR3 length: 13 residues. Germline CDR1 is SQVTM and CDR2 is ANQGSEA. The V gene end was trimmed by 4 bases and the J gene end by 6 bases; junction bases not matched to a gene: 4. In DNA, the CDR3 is TGCAGCGTTGCCGGGACAGGAGCCGGGGAGCTGTTTTTT. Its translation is CSVAGTGAGELFF.

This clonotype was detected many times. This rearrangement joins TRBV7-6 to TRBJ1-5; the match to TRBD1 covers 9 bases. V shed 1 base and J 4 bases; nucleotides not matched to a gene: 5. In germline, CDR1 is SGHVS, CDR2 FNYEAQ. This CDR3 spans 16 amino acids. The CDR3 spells CASSLGWTGENQPQHF. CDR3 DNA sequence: TGTGCCAGCAGCTTAGGGTGGACAGGGGAGAATCAGCCCCAGCATTTT.

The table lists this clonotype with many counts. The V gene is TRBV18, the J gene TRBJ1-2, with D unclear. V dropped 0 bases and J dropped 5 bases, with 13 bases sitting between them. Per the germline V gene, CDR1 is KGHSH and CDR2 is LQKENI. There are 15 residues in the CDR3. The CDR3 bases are TGTGCCAGCTCACCACCGGGTAACAGATATTATGGCTACACCTTC. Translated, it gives CASSPPGNRYYGYTF.

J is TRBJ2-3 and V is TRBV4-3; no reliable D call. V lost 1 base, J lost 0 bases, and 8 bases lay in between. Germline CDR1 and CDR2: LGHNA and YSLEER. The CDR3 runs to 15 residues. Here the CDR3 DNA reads TGCGCCAGCAGCCAAGTTAGTCTGAGCACAGATACGCAGTATTTT. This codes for CASSQVSLSTDTQYF.

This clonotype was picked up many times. CDR3 region: CASSLYGELFF. In DNA form, the CDR3 reads TGTGCCAGCAGCTTATACGGGGAGCTGTTTTTT. The J gene is TRBJ2-2, the V gene TRBV7-2, with D unresolved. Between the trimmed V and J ends, which lost 2 bases and 7 bases, there was a span of 2 bases. Per the germline V gene, CDR1 is SGHTA and CDR2 is FQGNSA. The CDR3 is 11 residues long.